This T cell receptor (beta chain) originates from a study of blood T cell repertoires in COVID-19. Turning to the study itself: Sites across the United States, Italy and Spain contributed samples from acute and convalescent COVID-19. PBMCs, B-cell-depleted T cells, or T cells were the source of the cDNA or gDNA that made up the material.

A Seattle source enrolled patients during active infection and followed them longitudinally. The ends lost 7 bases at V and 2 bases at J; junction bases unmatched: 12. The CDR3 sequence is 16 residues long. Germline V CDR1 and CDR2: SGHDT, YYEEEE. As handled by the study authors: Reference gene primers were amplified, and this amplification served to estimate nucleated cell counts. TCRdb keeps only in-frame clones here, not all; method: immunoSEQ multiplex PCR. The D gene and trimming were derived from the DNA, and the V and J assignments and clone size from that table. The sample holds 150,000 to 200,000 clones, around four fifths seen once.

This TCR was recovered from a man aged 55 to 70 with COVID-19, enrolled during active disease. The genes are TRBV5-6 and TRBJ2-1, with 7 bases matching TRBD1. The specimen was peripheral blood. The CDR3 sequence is CASGQMNRGPYNEQFF. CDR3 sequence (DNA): TGTGCCAGCGGCCAGATGAACAGGGGACCCTACAATGAGCAGTTCTTC. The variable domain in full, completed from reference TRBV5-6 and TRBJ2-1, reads DAGVTQSPTHLIKTRGQQVTLRCSPKSGHDTVSWYQQALGQGPQFIFQYYEEEERQRGNFPDRFSGHQFPNYSSELNVNALLLGDSALYLCASGQMNRGPYNEQFFGPGTRLTVL.